A selection of T cell receptor beta chains follows, all from one sample in a study of cytomegalovirus exposure and HLA in healthy donors. TCRdb's copy holds only in-frame clones and misses some; the assay was immunoSEQ multiplex PCR. The data show over 110,000 clones, roughly 80% seen once. The sample taken for sequencing was PBMCs. The origin of the receptors is a female donor in good health and CMV-seronegative. Both conserved end residues are part of each CDR3. A D gene is named only where the DNA matches it firmly. The listing skips clone size in some rows; elsewhere it reads once, few, many or a size class.

abundance | j_gene | d_gene | v_gene | CDR3nt | CDR3aa
. | TRBJ2-5 | . | TRBV7-9 | TGTGCCAGCAGCTTAGACGTCTGGTCGGCTAGTCTCGGAGAGACCCAGTACTTC | CASSLDVWSASLGETQYF
once | TRBJ2-7 | TRBD2 | TRBV28 | TGTGCCAGCAGCCCTCATGGGGGGGAAGCCCTGGGCTACGAGCAGTACTTC | CASSPHGGEALGYEQYF
. | TRBJ2-4 | TRBD2 | TRBV9 | TGTGCCAGCAGCGTAGGCGTGACTAGCGGGGGGTTGACCAAAAACATTCAGTACTTC | CASSVGVTSGGLTKNIQYF
. | TRBJ1-5 | . | TRBV30 | TGTGCCTGGAGTGTACACCCGAATCAACCCCAGCATTTT | CAWSVHPNQPQHF
. | TRBJ1-1 | . | TRBV7-6 | TGTGCCAGCAGTTCAGGGGAGAACACTGAAGCTTTCTTT | CASSSGENTEAFF
. | TRBJ2-7 | . | TRBV2 | TGTGCCAGCAGTGTTAGCGCTACCTACGAGCAGTACTTC | CASSVSATYEQYF
. | TRBJ1-5 | . | TRBV4-3 | TGCGCCAGCAGCCAAGACGGGAGTAGCAATCAGCCCCAGCATTTT | CASSQDGSSNQPQHF
. | TRBJ1-5 | . | TRBV7-2 | TGTGCCAGCAGCTTGGACCAGGGAAGCAATCAGCCCCAGCATTTT | CASSLDQGSNQPQHF
. | TRBJ2-1 | . | TRBV5-1 | TGCGCCAGCAGCGCCGGACCCCAGGGTGAGCAGTTCTTC | CASSAGPQGEQFF
. | TRBJ1-2 | TRBD1 | TRBV10-3 | TGTGCCATCAGTGAGTACAGGGGAGAAGATGGCTACACCTTC | CAISEYRGEDGYTF
. | TRBJ2-1 | . | TRBV12-5 | TGTGCTAGTGGCCCAGGGTCTGAGCAGTTCTTC | CASGPGSEQFF
. | TRBJ1-2 | . | TRBV28 | TGTGCCAGCAGTTTAAGCTCCACCCTTAACTATGGCTACACCTTC | CASSLSSTLNYGYTF
. | TRBJ2-7 | TRBD2 | TRBV19 | TGTGCCAGTAGTAAAGGTGGGACTAGCGGAAAGCAGTACTTC | CASSKGGTSGKQYF
. | TRBJ2-3 | . | TRBV9 | TGTGCCAGCAGCGTTCAGCCTAGCGATAGCACAGATACGCAGTATTTT | CASSVQPSDSTDTQYF
. | TRBJ2-2 | TRBD1 | TRBV10-3 | TGTGCCATCAGCGGGAACAGGGGCACCGGGGAGCTGTTTTTT | CAISGNRGTGELFF
. | TRBJ1-1 | . | TRBV11-1 | TGTGCCAGCAGCTTCACTCCATCTGTCTACAGGGCTACTGAAGCTTTCTTT | CASSFTPSVYRATEAFF
once | TRBJ2-7 | TRBD2 | TRBV29-1 | TGCAGCGTTGAAGCATCGGCTAGCGGGATCTACGAGCAGTACTTC | CSVEASASGIYEQYF
few | TRBJ2-3 | . | TRBV5-1 | TGCGCCAGCAGCTTGATGGCAGTAATCGCAGATACGCAGTATTTT | CASSLMAVIADTQYF
. | TRBJ1-3 | . | TRBV7-2 | TGTGCCAGCAGCCCGGAGGGGGGGCGAGGAAACACCATATATTTT | CASSPEGGRGNTIYF
few | TRBJ2-3 | TRBD2 | TRBV5-1 | TGCGCCAGCAGTCCGGGACTAGCGGGATCAGCAGATACGCAGTATTTT | CASSPGLAGSADTQYF
. | TRBJ2-7 | TRBD1 | TRBV2 | TGTGCCAGCAGTGAACTGGGACAGTACGCCTACGAGCAGTACTTC | CASSELGQYAYEQYF
. | TRBJ2-1 | TRBD2 | TRBV9 | TGTGCCAGCAGCCTCGGGAGGGCCTTGTACAATGAGCAGTTCTTC | CASSLGRALYNEQFF
few | TRBJ1-1 | . | TRBV30 | TGTGCCTGGAGTCATCAGGGCGGTGAAGCTTTCTTT | CAWSHQGGEAFF
. | TRBJ2-3 | TRBD2 | TRBV7-6 | TGTGCCAGCAGCAGAGGACTAGCGGGGCAGGATACGCAGTATTTT | CASSRGLAGQDTQYF
once | TRBJ1-5 | . | TRBV28 | TGTGCCAGCGGTGGAGGGGCGAGTCAGCCCCAGCATTTT | CASGGGASQPQHF
. | TRBJ1-5 | . | TRBV19 | TGTGCCAGCCGCACAGGGTTAAATCAGCCCCAGCATTTT | CASRTGLNQPQHF
. | TRBJ2-1 | . | TRBV5-1 | TGCGCCAGCAGTGTAGACCTAGCGCTCGCTTATGAGCAGTTCTTC | CASSVDLALAYEQFF
. | TRBJ1-2 | TRBD1 | TRBV7-9 | TGTGCCAGCAGCTCAATAGGGACAGACCCCTATGGCTACACCTTC | CASSSIGTDPYGYTF
. | TRBJ1-1 | TRBD1 | TRBV6-1 | TGTGCCAGCAGTGGGACAGGGGGCCGGGACACTGAAGCTTTCTTT | CASSGTGGRDTEAFF
. | TRBJ2-6 | . | TRBV9 | TGTGCCAGCAGCTCATACCGGTCCTCTGGGGCCAACGTCCTGACTTTC | CASSSYRSSGANVLTF
few | TRBJ2-3 | TRBD1 | TRBV7-9 | TGTGCCAGCAGCTTAGCGAGACAGGGGCGAGATACGCAGTATTTT | CASSLARQGRDTQYF
. | TRBJ1-5 | . | TRBV9 | TGTGCCAGCAGCGTAGGGCGAGGGGGTCAGCCCCAGCATTTT | CASSVGRGGQPQHF
. | TRBJ2-7 | TRBD2 | TRBV11-3 | TGTGCCAGCAGAAACCCGGGGGGCGAGCAGTACTTC | CASRNPGGEQYF
few | TRBJ2-7 | TRBD2 | TRBV13 | TGTGCCAGCAGCCCCTTCGTAGCGGGAGATCGCGAGCAGTACTTC | CASSPFVAGDREQYF
. | TRBJ1-6 | . | TRBV2 | TGTGCCAGCAGTACAGGTCCATATAATTCACCCCTCCACTTT | CASSTGPYNSPLHF
. | TRBJ2-6 | TRBD1 | TRBV28 | TGTGCCAGCAGTTCGGGACAGAACTCTGGGGCCAACGTCCTGACTTTC | CASSSGQNSGANVLTF
. | TRBJ2-2 | TRBD2 | TRBV9 | TGTGCCAGCAGCTGGACTAGCGGGACCTCCTACACCGGGGAGCTGTTTTTT | CASSWTSGTSYTGELFF
. | TRBJ1-2 | . | TRBV4-1 | TGCGCCAGCAGCCAAGATTCGGACAGTCCCAACTATGGCTACACCTTC | CASSQDSDSPNYGYTF
. | TRBJ1-1 | . | TRBV19 | TGTGCCAGTAGTTTCTCGCAGGGCGCTGAAGCTTTCTTT | CASSFSQGAEAFF
once | TRBJ1-1 | TRBD1 | TRBV5-1 | TGCGCCAGCAGCCAAATGGAGGGGGCCACTGAAGCTTTCTTT | CASSQMEGATEAFF
. | TRBJ1-6 | . | TRBV5-4 | TGTGCCAGCAGCTTGGTAGCGAGCGCACACTATAATTCACCCCTCCACTTT | CASSLVASAHYNSPLHF
. | TRBJ1-6 | . | TRBV27 | TGTGCCAGCAGTTTAACCGGACAGACTAATAATTCACCCCTCCACTTT | CASSLTGQTNNSPLHF
. | TRBJ2-2 | . | TRBV15 | TGTGCCACCAGCAGAAGAGGTGGAGCTAACACCGGGGAGCTGTTTTTT | CATSRRGGANTGELFF
. | TRBJ2-3 | . | TRBV5-6 | TGTGCCAGCAGCTTGGCTGCGGCCAGCACAGATACGCAGTATTTT | CASSLAAASTDTQYF
. | TRBJ2-6 | TRBD1 | TRBV4-3 | TGCGCCAGCAGCTCAGGACAGGGTTCTGGGGCCAACGTCCTGACTTTC | CASSSGQGSGANVLTF
few | TRBJ1-2 | TRBD1 | TRBV4-3 | TGCGCCAGCAGCCAGGAGACAGGGTCCTATGGCTACACCTTC | CASSQETGSYGYTF